These 25 T cell receptor beta chains originate from one sample sequenced in a study of response to subunit inactivated influenza vaccine (dated by TCRdb to 2017 to 2018). Libraries were prepared through RT-PCR. The sequencing machine was an Illumina HiSeq 2500. TCRdb reprocessing: public reads trimmed at Q25 with fastp, clones called with MiXCR, in-frame beta chains kept. Identical CDR3 protein sequences are pooled into one entry, listed with their most common genes and DNA. Within this sample are some 500,000 distinct CDR3 sequences, with about 25% of them counted one time only. Approximately 1.9% of the sample is held by the ten biggest clonotypes. Sequenced material: CD4+ T cells sorted from PBMCs, taken more than 4 days after vaccination. The receptors were sampled from a man aged 45-60 years who received an inactivated influenza vaccine. Donor details come from another sample of the same person, matched by shared clones.

With respect to this clonotype: This is likely a read error, given that the CDR3 carries no conserved phenylalanine or tryptophan at its end. The DNA is omitted, as the CDR3 cannot be located on it reliably, and the CDR3 follows TCRdb's listing. The rearrangement links TRBV3-1 to TRBJ2-5; the table's D call, TRBD2, has no DNA check behind it. The CDR3 sequence runs 11 residues, both termini included. The V gene's germline CDR1 is LGHDT and CDR2 YNNKEL (reference sequence). The CDR3 sequence: CASSQGEGPCL.

This clonotype was observed a few times. This chain connects TRBV28 to TRBJ1-1, with D unclear. V lost 3 bases and J 6 bases, leaving 11 bases between the germline ends. The CDR3 loop spans 13 amino acids. Germline loops: CDR1 MDHEN, CDR2 SYDVKM. The CDR3 here is CASSFMVRSEAFF. CDR3 in DNA: TGTGCCAGCAGTTTTATGGTGAGGTCTGAAGCTTTCTTT.

The chain has TRBV6-4 and TRBJ2-1, with TRBD1 matching 8 bases. The CDR3 consists of 15 residues. From germline, CDR1 is MRHNA and CDR2 SNTAGT. Losses at the gene ends were 8 bases for V and 4 bases for J; bases not matched to a gene: 10. Here the CDR3 DNA reads TGTGCCAGCCGGGAGACAGGGGACTCATACAATGAGCAGTTCTTC. Protein: CASRETGDSYNEQFF.

This clonotype was found a few times. The chain has TRBV20-1 and TRBJ2-7; D might be TRBD2 (5 bases). The CDR3 contains 13 residues. Per the germline V gene, CDR1 is DFQATT and CDR2 is SNEGSKA (reference sequence). V lost 0 bases, J lost 4 bases, and 10 bases lay in between. The chain's CDR3 is CSARDRRLYEQYF. The DNA of the CDR3 is TGCAGTGCTAGAGACAGGAGACTATACGAGCAGTACTTC.

A few counts support this clonotype. This chain uses TRBV10-3 with TRBJ1-5; unclear D gene. Trimming cost V 0 bases and J 5 bases, with 14 bases left between them. CDR3 length equals 16 residues. Germline CDR1 ENHRY, CDR2 SYGVKD. CDR3 DNA: TGTGCCATCAGTGAGTCGGAAGTGCGAGGAGATCAGCCCCAGCATTTT. The encoded protein is CAISESEVRGDQPQHF.

In its sample, this clonotype was seen a few times. V usage is TRBV7-9 and J usage is TRBJ2-5, with 12 bases lining up with TRBD2. The CDR3 spans 13 residues. CDR1 is SEHNR, CDR2 FQNEAQ, per germline (reference sequence). V shed 10 bases, J shed 4 bases, and the junction held 4 bases outside the gene matches. The CDR3 nucleotides read TGTGCCACCCAGGGACTAGCGGGAGAGACCCAGTACTTC. It specifies CATQGLAGETQYF.

V is TRBV12-3 or TRBV12-4 and J is TRBJ1-1, with D maybe TRBD1 (5 bases). Trimming removed 4 bases from V and 0 bases from J, with 9 bases in between. The CDR3 sequence is 14 residues long. CDR3 bases: TGTGCCAGCAGTTCGGGACGGTTGAACACTGAAGCTTTCTTT. It encodes CASSSGRLNTEAFF.

The chain carries TRBV7-9 and TRBJ2-3, with 16 bases identical to TRBD2. CDR3 length: 16 amino acids. CDR1 and CDR2 from the germline V gene are SEHNR and FQNEAQ (reference sequence). V lost 3 bases, J lost 10 bases, and 7 bases stayed unmatched. CDR3 nucleotide sequence: TGTGCCAGCAGCTTTGTTGGGACTAGCGGGAGGGCCGCGCAGTATTTT. Its protein product is CASSFVGTSGRAAQYF.

This rearrangement joins TRBV7-2 to TRBJ2-7, with 9 bases identical to TRBD2. The CDR3 sequence is 15 residues long. V dropped 2 bases and J dropped 6; count of bases not matched to a gene: 8. Germline lookup yields CDR1 SGHTA and CDR2 FQGNSA. The CDR3 bases are TGTGCCAGCAGCTTACCAGTAGCGGGAGTTTTCGAGCAGTACTTC. Translation gives CASSLPVAGVFEQYF. The variable domain in full, with the rest retrieved from reference TRBV7-2 and TRBJ2-7, is GAGVSQSPSNKVTEKGKDVELRCDPISGHTALYWYRQSLGQGLEFLIYFQGNSAPDKSGLPSDRFSAERTGGSVSTLTIQRTQQEDSAVYLCASSLPVAGVFEQYFGPGTRLTVT.

The CDR3 spells CAISAQAEETQYF. The CDR3 DNA is TGTGCCATCAGTGCTCAGGCGGAAGAGACCCAGTACTTC. The chain recombines TRBV10-3 with TRBJ2-5; no firm D call. Per the germline V gene, CDR1 is ENHRY and CDR2 is SYGVKD. V was shortened by 4 bases and J by 3 bases, with 9 bases between the two germline ends. The CDR3 consists of 13 residues.

This clonotype was counted only a few times. The rearrangement joins TRBV10-3 to TRBJ2-6; D remains unclear. The CDR3 covers 12 residues. V was cut by 11 bases and J by 0 bases, with 5 bases left in between. Germline CDR1 reads ENHRY; CDR2 reads SYGVKD. The CDR3 bases are TGTGCCTCCTTCTCTGGGGCCAACGTCCTGACTTTC. The encoded protein is CASFSGANVLTF.

This clonotype has just a few counts. The genes are TRBV24-1 and TRBJ2-1, with 10 positions matching TRBD2. Germline V gives CDR1 KGHDR, CDR2 SFDVKD. Trimming removed 1 base from V and 0 bases from J; junction bases left unmatched: 8. The CDR3 is made up of 19 amino acids. The CDR3 DNA reads as TGTGCCACCAGTGATTTCCGGCTAGCGGGGGCCAGCTCCTACAATGAGCAGTTCTTC. Translation gives CATSDFRLAGASSYNEQFF.

This clonotype has just a few counts. The V call is TRBV4-2, the J call TRBJ2-6, with 7 bases identical to TRBD1. Looked up from germline, CDR1 is LGHNA and CDR2 is YNFKEQ. Trimming cost V 0 bases and J 0 bases; bases outside gene matches: 14. The CDR3 is 21 amino acids. The chain's CDR3 is CASSQEFRRKDRSSGANVLTF. CDR3 nucleotide sequence: TGTGCCAGCAGCCAAGAATTTCGGAGGAAGGACAGGAGCTCTGGGGCCAACGTCCTGACTTTC.

This clonotype has a handful of counts. The chain uses TRBV10-3 and TRBJ1-1; 7 bases match TRBD1. Trimming at V came to 7 bases and at J to 5 bases, leaving 10 bases not matched to a gene. Germline V CDR1 and CDR2: ENHRY, SYGVKD. The CDR3 length is 14 residues. CDR3 in amino acids: CAITDIRGRTEAFF. The CDR3 DNA is TGTGCCATCACCGATATCAGGGGGAGGACTGAAGCTTTCTTT.

The chain has TRBV12-3 or TRBV12-4 and TRBJ2-5; 11 nucleotides agree with TRBD2. The CDR3 is 15 residues long. V lost 4 bases to trimming and J lost 4 bases; unmatched junction nucleotides: 5. CDR3 sequence: CASSSGGLAGETQYF. The CDR3 region has the DNA TGTGCCAGCAGTTCAGGTGGACTAGCGGGAGAGACCCAGTACTTC.

The chain combines TRBV10-3 with TRBJ2-3, with TRBD1 as a possible D gene (7 bases). Germline loops: CDR1 ENHRY, CDR2 SYGVKD. Trimming shortened V by 1 base and J by 4 bases, and 12 bases separated the two germline ends. The CDR3 totals 15 residues. The CDR3 sequence is CAISEFSGGPDTQYF. CDR3 nucleotide sequence: TGTGCCATCAGTGAGTTTTCAGGGGGGCCAGATACGCAGTATTTT.

This clonotype showed up just a few times. The chain recombines TRBV20-1 with TRBJ2-7; D is undetermined. V shed 0 bases and J shed 4 bases, with 19 bases lying between them. Germline CDR1 and CDR2: DFQATT and SNEGSKA (reference sequence). The CDR3 length is 16 residues. CDR3 sequence reads: CSARDHLEVGRYEQYF. The CDR3 bases are TGCAGTGCTAGAGATCATTTAGAGGTAGGGCGGTACGAGCAGTACTTC.

The chain carries TRBV7-9 and TRBJ2-7; tentatively, D is TRBD1 or TRBD2 (5 bases each). The germline gives CDR1 SEHNR, CDR2 FQNEAQ (reference sequence). The CDR3 is 15 residues long. Trimming removed 5 bases at V and 6 bases at J, with 20 bases between. The CDR3 here is CASSPPGPSSFEQYF. The CDR3 DNA reads TGTGCCAGCAGCCCCCCGGGACCCAGTTCTTTCGAGCAGTACTTC.

About this clonotype: The junction and the germline gene differ at one end; a read error may be behind it. This chain uses TRBV6-5 with TRBJ2-1; 15 nucleotides agree with TRBD2. CDR1 and CDR2 from the germline V gene are MNHEY and SVGAGI. The CDR3 spans 18 residues. CDR3 amino acids: CASSYSPGLAGGGNELFF. CDR3 DNA: TGTGCCAGCAGTTACTCCCCGGGACTAGCGGGAGGTGGGAATGAGCTGTTCTTC.

This clonotype was recorded a few times. The chain employs TRBV7-3 and TRBJ2-1, with D perhaps matching TRBD1 (6 bases). Germline CDR1 is SGHTA and CDR2 is FQGTGA. CDR3 length: 15 residues. V lost 5 bases and J lost 7, with 18 bases in between. CDR3 sequence: CASSATGMGWNEQFF. Here the CDR3 DNA reads TGTGCCAGCAGCGCAACAGGGATGGGTTGGAATGAGCAGTTCTTC.

This chain links TRBV4-2 with TRBJ2-1; 9 bases agree with TRBD2. Germline-derived CDR1 and CDR2 are LGHNA and YNFKEQ. V lost 1 base, J lost 8 bases, and 9 bases stayed unmatched. The CDR3 loop spans 16 amino acids. In DNA, the CDR3 is TGTGCCAGCAGCCAAGTCTCAGGCGGGAGGGCCGATGAGCAGTTCTTC. Encoded protein: CASSQVSGGRADEQFF.

This clonotype was observed a few times. The rearrangement uses TRBV6-5 and TRBJ2-5; D is unclear. Between the trimmed V and J ends, which lost 2 bases and 3 bases, there was a span of 10 bases. The CDR3 sequence is 14 residues long. Germline CDR1 and CDR2: MNHEY and SVGAGI. The CDR3 bases are TGTGCCAGCAGTTACGAAGTCCTGAAAGAGACCCAGTACTTC. Amino acids: CASSYEVLKETQYF.

V and J are TRBV18 and TRBJ2-1; 9 nucleotides match TRBD2. With 3 bases clipped from V and 4 bases from J, the junction kept 7 bases outside the gene matches. The CDR3 is 16 amino acids. The germline gives CDR1 KGHSH, CDR2 LQKENI. CDR3: CASSPEGLALYNEQFF. The CDR3 bases are TGTGCCAGCTCACCCGAAGGACTAGCGCTTTACAATGAGCAGTTCTTC. The full variable domain, rest sourced from reference TRBV18 and TRBJ2-1, is NAGVMQNPRHLVRRRGQEARLRCSPMKGHSHVYWYRQLPEEGLKFMVYLQKENIIDESGMPKERFSAEFPKEGPSILRIQQVVRGDSAAYFCASSPEGLALYNEQFFGPGTRLTVL.

The rearrangement uses TRBV24-1 and TRBJ2-1; TRBD1 matches at 7 bases. Trimming took 1 base from V and 5 from J; bases not matched to a gene: 7. CDR1 is KGHDR, CDR2 SFDVKD, per germline. The length of the CDR3 is 16 residues. This chain's CDR3 is CATSDLGRGNNNEQFF. The DNA for the CDR3 is TGTGCCACCAGTGATTTAGGCAGGGGGAATAACAATGAGCAGTTCTTC.

The rearrangement uses TRBV7-2 and TRBJ1-3, with D unresolved. The CDR3 covers 14 residues. The V and J ends lost 0 bases and 2 bases respectively, with 5 bases between them. Germline-derived CDR1 and CDR2 are SGHTA and FQGNSA. The CDR3 is CASSLARPGNTIYF. The CDR3 DNA follows: TGTGCCAGCAGCTTAGCCAGACCTGGAAACACCATATATTTT.